This TCR beta chain was documented in a study of T-cell reconstitution after alpha-beta-depleted transplantation in children. Study findings and constraints: Several hundred expanded graft clones reportedly supplied alpha-beta T cells about two months after transplant.

Preparation of the TCRbeta library used unique molecular identifiers. TCRdb fed the PCR reads into MiXCR, producing one record per CDR3 protein. This sample has 130,000 or so distinct CDR3 sequences, with roughly 10% found just once. This clonotype was recorded a few times. Its target is not known. The CDR3 is 17 residues long. Trimming shortened V by 4 bases and J by 5 bases, and 24 bases separated the two germline ends. In germline, CDR1 is SGHRS, CDR2 YFSETQ. This sequence originates from a girl less than two years old who had a stem cell transplant for combined immunodeficiency, so the T cells may come from the graft donor. This specimen consisted of PBMCs, mostly from graft donor cells, obtained 180 days after TCRalphabeta/CD19-depleted stem cell transplant. This sequence joins TRBV5-1 and TRBJ2-5, with D perhaps matching TRBD2 (7 bases). The CDR3 here is CASSRLTSTGGGETQYF. As DNA, the CDR3 is TGCGCCAGCAGCCGATTGACTAGCACAGGAGGGGGGGAGACCCAGTACTTC.